These T cell receptor beta chains were read from a single sample in a study of radiation and T cells in renal cell carcinoma. Produced via immunoSEQ multiplex PCR; TCRdb's table is partial and in-frame only. The table has 25,000 to 40,000 clones, approximately 81% seen once; the top ten hold 30% to 35%. The sequences come from blood, collected from a patient whose treatment included radiotherapy and nephrectomy. Every receptor here comes from a man in his fifties or sixties with renal cell carcinoma. The CDR3 runs from the conserved cysteine through the conserved F or W. The D gene is left open where the match is weak. Size is omitted from some rows. Given values are once, few, many or a class for expanded clones.

cdr3_length: 15; d_call: TRBD1; clone_size: .; j_call: TRBJ2-5; v_call: TRBV7-6; cdr3_aa: CASSPWTGGQETQYF; cdr3_nt: TGTGCCAGCAGCCCGTGGACAGGGGGGCAGGAGACCCAGTACTTC
cdr3_length: 19; d_call: .; clone_size: .; j_call: TRBJ1-6; v_call: TRBV4-1; cdr3_aa: CASSQLVPDRTLYNSPLHF; cdr3_nt: TGCGCCAGCAGCCAATTAGTTCCGGACAGAACCCTTTATAATTCACCCCTCCACTTT
cdr3_length: 14; d_call: .; clone_size: .; j_call: TRBJ2-7; v_call: TRBV18; cdr3_aa: CASSPLEGANEQYF; cdr3_nt: TGTGCCAGCTCACCACTGGAGGGGGCGAACGAGCAGTACTTC
cdr3_length: 17; d_call: TRBD1; clone_size: .; j_call: TRBJ1-3; v_call: TRBV4-1; cdr3_aa: CASSQDWGQGFGNTIYF; cdr3_nt: TGCGCCAGCAGCCAAGATTGGGGACAGGGGTTCGGAAACACCATATATTTT
cdr3_length: 14; d_call: .; clone_size: .; j_call: TRBJ1-2; v_call: TRBV5-5; cdr3_aa: CASSLAPGEGGYTF; cdr3_nt: TGTGCCAGCAGCTTGGCCCCGGGGGAGGGTGGCTACACCTTC
cdr3_length: 13; d_call: .; clone_size: .; j_call: TRBJ1-3; v_call: TRBV2; cdr3_aa: CASSRGPGNTIYF; cdr3_nt: TGTGCCAGCAGTCGGGGGCCCGGAAACACCATATATTTT
cdr3_length: 14; d_call: TRBD2; clone_size: .; j_call: TRBJ2-7; v_call: TRBV5-1; cdr3_aa: CASSFASGTYEQYF; cdr3_nt: TGCGCCAGCAGCTTCGCTAGCGGGACCTACGAGCAGTACTTC
cdr3_length: 17; d_call: .; clone_size: .; j_call: TRBJ2-1; v_call: TRBV13; cdr3_aa: CASSLGRGLSSYNEQFF; cdr3_nt: TGTGCCAGCAGCTTAGGCCGGGGGTTGAGCTCCTACAATGAGCAGTTCTTC
cdr3_length: 14; d_call: .; clone_size: .; j_call: TRBJ2-7; v_call: TRBV6-5; cdr3_aa: CASSYSIGIYEQYF; cdr3_nt: TGTGCCAGCAGTTACTCTATCGGGATTTACGAGCAGTACTTC
cdr3_length: 13; d_call: .; clone_size: .; j_call: TRBJ2-1; v_call: TRBV7-2; cdr3_aa: CASSLGHYNEQFF; cdr3_nt: TGTGCCAGCAGCTTAGGGCACTACAATGAGCAGTTCTTC
cdr3_length: 15; d_call: TRBD2; clone_size: .; j_call: TRBJ2-1; v_call: TRBV5-1; cdr3_aa: CASSPGTSGYNEQFF; cdr3_nt: TGCGCCAGCAGCCCTGGGACTAGCGGCTACAATGAGCAGTTCTTC
cdr3_length: 15; d_call: .; clone_size: few; j_call: TRBJ2-5; v_call: TRBV5-1; cdr3_aa: CASSFRDRPEETQYF; cdr3_nt: TGCGCCAGCAGCTTCAGGGATCGGCCAGAAGAGACCCAGTACTTC
cdr3_length: 15; d_call: .; clone_size: .; j_call: TRBJ1-2; v_call: TRBV10-2; cdr3_aa: CASSGSAPRVYGYTF; cdr3_nt: TGCGCCAGCAGTGGGTCTGCTCCTCGCGTCTATGGCTACACCTTC
cdr3_length: 13; d_call: .; clone_size: few; j_call: TRBJ1-1; v_call: TRBV6-1; cdr3_aa: CASSVGAYTEAFF; cdr3_nt: TGTGCCAGCAGTGTCGGAGCGTACACTGAAGCTTTCTTT
cdr3_length: 13; d_call: .; clone_size: .; j_call: TRBJ2-1; v_call: TRBV30; cdr3_aa: CAWPSRGAGEQFF; cdr3_nt: TGTGCCTGGCCTTCGAGGGGGGCAGGTGAGCAGTTCTTC
cdr3_length: 12; d_call: .; clone_size: .; j_call: TRBJ2-3; v_call: TRBV11-2; cdr3_aa: CASSSRTDTQYF; cdr3_nt: TGTGCCAGCAGCTCACGGACAGATACGCAGTATTTT
cdr3_length: 15; d_call: TRBD1; clone_size: .; j_call: TRBJ2-7; v_call: TRBV6-6; cdr3_aa: CASSYSTGADYEQYF; cdr3_nt: TGTGCCAGCAGTTACTCGACAGGGGCAGACTACGAGCAGTACTTC
cdr3_length: 16; d_call: TRBD2; clone_size: .; j_call: TRBJ2-1; v_call: TRBV10-3; cdr3_aa: CAISDGLAGGDNEQFF; cdr3_nt: TGTGCCATCAGTGATGGACTAGCGGGAGGTGACAATGAGCAGTTCTTC
cdr3_length: 15; d_call: .; clone_size: .; j_call: TRBJ2-7; v_call: TRBV6-5; cdr3_aa: CASKKGHYSSYEQYF; cdr3_nt: TGTGCCAGCAAAAAGGGTCACTATAGCTCCTACGAGCAGTACTTC
cdr3_length: 12; d_call: .; clone_size: .; j_call: TRBJ2-2; v_call: TRBV30; cdr3_aa: CAWNEGVGELFF; cdr3_nt: TGTGCCTGGAACGAAGGAGTCGGGGAGCTGTTTTTT
cdr3_length: 15; d_call: TRBD1; clone_size: few; j_call: TRBJ1-1; v_call: TRBV6-5; cdr3_aa: CASSYETGGYTEAFF; cdr3_nt: TGTGCCAGCAGCTACGAAACAGGGGGTTATACTGAAGCTTTCTTT
cdr3_length: 13; d_call: .; clone_size: once; j_call: TRBJ1-2; v_call: TRBV6-5; cdr3_aa: CASRVGQFYGYTF; cdr3_nt: TGTGCCAGCAGGGTTGGACAGTTCTATGGCTACACCTTC
cdr3_length: 15; d_call: TRBD1; clone_size: .; j_call: TRBJ1-4; v_call: TRBV2; cdr3_aa: CASSEQGAGNEKLFF; cdr3_nt: TGTGCCAGCAGTGAACAGGGGGCGGGTAATGAAAAACTGTTTTTT
cdr3_length: 13; d_call: TRBD1; clone_size: few; j_call: TRBJ1-1; v_call: TRBV7-2; cdr3_aa: CASSLDRGHTAFF; cdr3_nt: TGTGCCAGCAGCTTAGACAGGGGGCATACGGCTTTCTTT
cdr3_length: 13; d_call: .; clone_size: .; j_call: TRBJ2-5; v_call: TRBV7-9; cdr3_aa: CASSPSIVETQYF; cdr3_nt: TGTGCCAGCAGCCCCAGTATTGTAGAGACCCAGTACTTC
cdr3_length: 14; d_call: .; clone_size: few; j_call: TRBJ2-7; v_call: TRBV6-6; cdr3_aa: CASSYVGFAYEQYF; cdr3_nt: TGTGCCAGCAGTTACGTAGGTTTCGCCTACGAGCAGTACTTC
cdr3_length: 14; d_call: .; clone_size: .; j_call: TRBJ2-3; v_call: TRBV19; cdr3_aa: CASSKGPSTDTQYF; cdr3_nt: TGTGCCAGTAGTAAGGGACCAAGCACAGATACGCAGTATTTT
cdr3_length: 16; d_call: TRBD2; clone_size: .; j_call: TRBJ2-2; v_call: TRBV13; cdr3_aa: CASSLVRGRHTGELFF; cdr3_nt: TGTGCCAGCAGCTTAGTCCGCGGGAGGCATACCGGGGAGCTGTTTTTT
cdr3_length: 11; d_call: .; clone_size: .; j_call: TRBJ2-3; v_call: TRBV20-1; cdr3_aa: CSAGSTDTQYF; cdr3_nt: TGCAGTGCTGGAAGCACAGATACGCAGTATTTT
cdr3_length: 15; d_call: .; clone_size: .; j_call: TRBJ2-1; v_call: TRBV4-2; cdr3_aa: CASSLYPGPSNEQFF; cdr3_nt: TGTGCCAGCAGCCTTTACCCCGGGCCTTCTAATGAGCAGTTCTTC
cdr3_length: 16; d_call: .; clone_size: .; j_call: TRBJ2-7; v_call: TRBV5-1; cdr3_aa: CASSFNPQGPLYEQYF; cdr3_nt: TGCGCCAGCAGCTTTAACCCCCAGGGCCCTCTCTACGAGCAGTACTTC
cdr3_length: 15; d_call: .; clone_size: .; j_call: TRBJ1-2; v_call: TRBV9; cdr3_aa: CASSVGTDPSYGYTF; cdr3_nt: TGTGCCAGCAGCGTAGGGACAGACCCCAGCTATGGCTACACCTTC
cdr3_length: 15; d_call: .; clone_size: .; j_call: TRBJ1-5; v_call: TRBV6-1; cdr3_aa: CASSDGSGAYQPQHF; cdr3_nt: TGTGCCAGCAGTGATGGGTCAGGGGCCTATCAGCCCCAGCATTTT
cdr3_length: 15; d_call: .; clone_size: .; j_call: TRBJ2-2; v_call: TRBV7-2; cdr3_aa: CASSFSAANTGELFF; cdr3_nt: TGTGCCAGCAGCTTCTCTGCGGCGAACACCGGGGAGCTGTTTTTT
cdr3_length: 14; d_call: TRBD1; clone_size: .; j_call: TRBJ1-1; v_call: TRBV5-4; cdr3_aa: CASRRDRASTEAFF; cdr3_nt: TGTGCCAGCAGGCGGGACAGAGCAAGCACTGAAGCTTTCTTT
cdr3_length: 18; d_call: .; clone_size: .; j_call: TRBJ1-2; v_call: TRBV7-2; cdr3_aa: CASSLRQGRMAIDYGYTF; cdr3_nt: TGTGCCAGCAGCTTAAGGCAGGGGCGAATGGCCATAGACTATGGCTACACCTTC
cdr3_length: 15; d_call: TRBD2; clone_size: .; j_call: TRBJ2-2; v_call: TRBV7-2; cdr3_aa: CASSLFAGATGELFF; cdr3_nt: TGTGCCAGCAGCCTGTTTGCGGGAGCGACCGGGGAGCTGTTTTTT
cdr3_length: 11; d_call: .; clone_size: once; j_call: TRBJ1-2; v_call: TRBV25-1; cdr3_aa: CASYALGCYTF; cdr3_nt: TGTGCCAGCTATGCCTTAGGGTGCTACACCTTC
cdr3_length: 13; d_call: .; clone_size: .; j_call: TRBJ2-7; v_call: TRBV10-3; cdr3_aa: CAIRRDPYEEQYF; cdr3_nt: TGTGCCATCAGGAGGGATCCCTACGAAGAGCAGTACTTC
cdr3_length: 14; d_call: .; clone_size: .; j_call: TRBJ2-2; v_call: TRBV4-1; cdr3_aa: CASSQEGASGELFF; cdr3_nt: TGCGCCAGCAGCCAAGAGGGAGCGTCCGGGGAGCTGTTTTTT
cdr3_length: 15; d_call: .; clone_size: .; j_call: TRBJ2-7; v_call: TRBV9; cdr3_aa: CASSVDGSSSYEQYF; cdr3_nt: TGTGCCAGCAGCGTAGATGGCTCGTCCTCCTACGAGCAGTACTTC
cdr3_length: 13; d_call: .; clone_size: .; j_call: TRBJ2-1; v_call: TRBV5-4; cdr3_aa: CASGLTDYNEQFF; cdr3_nt: TGTGCCAGCGGCCTAACAGATTACAATGAGCAGTTCTTC
cdr3_length: 15; d_call: .; clone_size: .; j_call: TRBJ2-1; v_call: TRBV7-8; cdr3_aa: CASSLSSGKYNEQFF; cdr3_nt: TGTGCCAGCAGCTTATCGTCAGGCAAATACAATGAGCAGTTCTTC
cdr3_length: 14; d_call: .; clone_size: .; j_call: TRBJ1-5; v_call: TRBV6-5; cdr3_aa: CASSYGAGNQPQHF; cdr3_nt: TGTGCCAGCAGTTACGGGGCAGGGAATCAGCCCCAGCATTTT
cdr3_length: 14; d_call: .; clone_size: .; j_call: TRBJ1-5; v_call: TRBV6-5; cdr3_aa: CASSLGQQNQPQHF; cdr3_nt: TGTGCCAGCAGCCTCGGACAGCAAAATCAGCCCCAGCATTTT
cdr3_length: 16; d_call: .; clone_size: .; j_call: TRBJ2-6; v_call: TRBV5-4; cdr3_aa: CASRDGQFSGANVLTF; cdr3_nt: TGTGCCAGCAGGGACGGACAGTTCTCTGGGGCCAACGTCCTGACTTTC
cdr3_length: 19; d_call: .; clone_size: once; j_call: TRBJ1-5; v_call: TRBV6-1; cdr3_aa: CASSVLAGSGRDSNQPQHF; cdr3_nt: TGTGCCAGCAGTGTATTAGCGGGGTCAGGGCGAGATAGCAATCAGCCCCAGCATTTT
cdr3_length: 12; d_call: .; clone_size: .; j_call: TRBJ1-2; v_call: TRBV29-1; cdr3_aa: CSVQQGNYGYTF; cdr3_nt: TGCAGCGTTCAACAGGGAAACTATGGCTACACCTTC
cdr3_length: 15; d_call: TRBD2; clone_size: .; j_call: TRBJ2-7; v_call: TRBV30; cdr3_aa: CAWSVVLAGAGEQYF; cdr3_nt: TGTGCCTGGAGTGTAGTACTAGCGGGAGCGGGGGAGCAGTACTTC
cdr3_length: 15; d_call: .; clone_size: .; j_call: TRBJ2-7; v_call: TRBV9; cdr3_aa: CASSVGASLTYEQYF; cdr3_nt: TGTGCCAGCAGCGTGGGAGCTAGCCTTACCTACGAGCAGTACTTC
cdr3_length: 15; d_call: .; clone_size: .; j_call: TRBJ1-4; v_call: TRBV16; cdr3_aa: CASSQSRRDNEKLFF; cdr3_nt: TGTGCCAGCAGCCAATCAAGGCGAGACAATGAAAAACTGTTTTTT
cdr3_length: 15; d_call: .; clone_size: .; j_call: TRBJ2-2; v_call: TRBV12-5; cdr3_aa: CASGPTRQATGELFF; cdr3_nt: TGTGCTAGTGGTCCGACACGACAGGCCACCGGGGAGCTGTTTTTT
cdr3_length: 17; d_call: .; clone_size: .; j_call: TRBJ1-3; v_call: TRBV4-3; cdr3_aa: CASSQDHRSGAGNTIYF; cdr3_nt: TGCGCCAGCAGCCAAGATCACCGGTCCGGGGCCGGAAACACCATATATTTT
cdr3_length: 12; d_call: .; clone_size: .; j_call: TRBJ1-1; v_call: TRBV7-2; cdr3_aa: CASSLSTAKAFF; cdr3_nt: TGTGCCAGCAGCTTAAGTACTGCGAAAGCTTTCTTT
cdr3_length: 15; d_call: .; clone_size: .; j_call: TRBJ2-3; v_call: TRBV27; cdr3_aa: CASSFVGSGINTQYF; cdr3_nt: TGTGCCAGCAGTTTTGTGGGCTCGGGCATTAATACGCAGTATTTT
cdr3_length: 17; d_call: .; clone_size: .; j_call: TRBJ2-7; v_call: TRBV5-6; cdr3_aa: CASSLRGWQGYVYEQYF; cdr3_nt: TGTGCCAGCAGCCTAAGGGGTTGGCAGGGATACGTCTACGAGCAGTACTTC
cdr3_length: 12; d_call: TRBD1; clone_size: .; j_call: TRBJ1-1; v_call: TRBV10-3; cdr3_aa: CAIVGTDTEAFF; cdr3_nt: TGTGCCATCGTTGGGACAGACACTGAAGCTTTCTTT